Listed below are T cell receptor beta chains from one sample, sequenced in a study of blood T cell repertoires in COVID-19. The data were produced by immunoSEQ multiplex PCR, yet TCRdb's version contains in-frame clones alone and is incomplete. The table lists around 55,000 clones, about nine tenths of them singletons. Sequencing input: peripheral blood. The receptor set was obtained from a human donor with active COVID-19. The donor label of this sample is uncertain. Both conserved end residues are part of each CDR3. The order of the fields is V gene, J gene, clone size, D gene, CDR3 length, CDR3 protein, CDR3 DNA. The D gene is left open where the match is weak. Size values are once, few and many counts, or a class for expanded clones, and some rows have none.

>TRBV13|TRBJ2-6|-|TRBD2|19
CASSLRVSGGFSGANVLTF
TGTGCCAGCAGCTTAAGGGTGTCGGGGGGTTTTTCTGGGGCCAACGTCCTGACTTTC
>TRBV19|TRBJ1-3|-|TRBD1|17
CASSIPAQGVLRNTIYF
TGTGCCAGTAGTATTCCGGCGCAGGGGGTGTTGAGAAACACCATATATTTT
>TRBV28|TRBJ2-7|-|TRBD2|16
CASRDETSGIRYEQYF
TGTGCCAGCAGGGACGAGACTAGCGGGATTCGGTACGAGCAGTACTTC
>TRBV19|TRBJ2-1|-|-|14
CASKVQRSYNEQFF
TGTGCCAGTAAAGTCCAGCGCTCCTACAATGAGCAGTTCTTC
>TRBV27|TRBJ2-4|-|-|16
CASSLTGSRRLSIQYF
TGTGCCAGCAGTTTAACAGGGAGTCGGCGACTAAGCATTCAGTACTTC
>TRBV19|TRBJ1-5|-|-|15
CASSISGYSNQPQHF
TGTGCCAGTAGTATTTCGGGGTATAGCAATCAGCCCCAGCATTTT
>TRBV9|TRBJ2-7|-|-|14
CASSVRDNSYEQYF
TGTGCCAGCAGCGTGCGGGATAACTCCTACGAGCAGTACTTC
>TRBV9|TRBJ2-2|-|-|17
CASSSTPGTTNTGELFF
TGTGCCAGCAGCTCCACCCCAGGGACAACGAACACCGGGGAGCTGTTTTTT
>TRBV5-4|TRBJ2-7|-|TRBD2|18
CASSLAWTSGLRDYEQYF
TGTGCCAGCAGCTTGGCTTGGACTAGCGGGCTCAGGGACTACGAGCAGTACTTC
>TRBV6-2/TRBV6-3|TRBJ2-2|-|TRBD1|17
CASSPPSGTENTGELFF
TGTGCCAGCAGTCCCCCTTCCGGGACAGAGAACACCGGGGAGCTGTTTTTT
>TRBV5-6|TRBJ1-4|-|-|15
CASSAPTGFNEKLFF
TGTGCCAGCAGCGCCCCAACAGGGTTTAATGAAAAACTGTTTTTT
>TRBV2|TRBJ2-1|-|TRBD2|14
CASRGTSGAPEQFF
TGTGCCAGCAGGGGGACTAGCGGGGCCCCTGAGCAGTTCTTC
>TRBV9|TRBJ1-4|-|TRBD1|15
CASSAWGQTHEKLFF
TGTGCCAGCAGCGCATGGGGACAGACCCATGAAAAACTGTTTTTT
>TRBV6-5|TRBJ2-5|-|-|14
CASSPGLPRETQYF
TGTGCCAGCAGCCCCGGACTTCCGAGGGAGACCCAGTACTTC
>TRBV5-4|TRBJ2-2|once|-|15
CASSPVPGSTGELFF
TGTGCCAGCAGCCCCGTCCCAGGGTCTACCGGGGAGCTGTTTTTT
>TRBV5-6|TRBJ2-1|-|-|16
CASSLGGSGTLNEQFF
TGTGCCAGCAGCTTGGGTGGGTCTGGGACTCTTAATGAGCAGTTCTTC
>TRBV11-2|TRBJ2-3|-|TRBD2|15
CASSLPGTSGSAQYF
TGTGCCAGCAGCTTACCTGGGACTAGCGGGAGTGCGCAGTATTTT
>TRBV2|TRBJ2-7|-|TRBD1|14
CASGGGQGAHEQYF
TGTGCCAGCGGGGGGGGACAGGGGGCCCACGAGCAGTACTTC
>TRBV6-6|TRBJ2-1|-|TRBD2|17
CASRRLAEDGSYNEQFF
TGTGCCAGCAGACGACTAGCGGAGGACGGCTCCTACAATGAGCAGTTCTTC
>TRBV10-1|TRBJ2-7|-|TRBD2|14
CASSESRTSDEQYF
TGCGCCAGCAGTGAGTCGAGGACTAGCGACGAGCAGTACTTC
>TRBV28|TRBJ1-2|once|TRBD1|14
CASSLTGTGEGYTF
TGTGCCAGCAGTTTAACCGGGACAGGCGAAGGCTACACCTTC
>TRBV10-3|TRBJ1-6|-|TRBD1|14
CAISPGQGDSPLHF
TGTGCCATCAGTCCGGGACAGGGTGACTCACCCCTCCACTTT
>TRBV4-2|TRBJ2-1|-|-|14
CASSQDPLATEQFF
TGTGCCAGCAGCCAAGATCCCCTAGCAACCGAGCAGTTCTTC
>TRBV6-5|TRBJ2-1|-|-|12
CASSRTAGEQFF
TGTGCCAGCAGTCGGACAGCTGGGGAGCAGTTCTTC
>TRBV18|TRBJ1-6|few|-|14
CASSRRSWGGTLHF
TGTGCCAGCTCAAGGCGGTCTTGGGGCGGCACCCTCCACTTT
>TRBV11-2|TRBJ2-2|-|-|14
CASSPVANTGELFF
TGTGCCAGCAGCCCGGTTGCGAACACCGGGGAGCTGTTTTTT
>TRBV30|TRBJ1-5|-|TRBD1|17
CAWSLGKGQYSNQPQHF
TGTGCCTGGAGCCTGGGTAAGGGACAGTATAGCAATCAGCCCCAGCATTTT
>TRBV29-1|TRBJ2-7|-|-|11
CSVGRGSEQYF
TGCAGCGTGGGAAGGGGGTCCGAGCAGTACTTC
>TRBV10-1|TRBJ2-1|few|-|15
CASSELAGPYNEQFF
TGCGCCAGCAGTGAGCTCGCTGGCCCTTACAATGAGCAGTTCTTC
>TRBV4-1|TRBJ2-7|-|TRBD1|14
CASSQGTGNYEQYF
TGCGCCAGCAGCCAAGGGACAGGCAACTACGAGCAGTACTTC
>TRBV4-1|TRBJ2-3|-|TRBD2|15
CASSHYLADTDTQYF
TGCGCCAGCAGCCATTACCTAGCGGACACAGATACGCAGTATTTT
>TRBV6-5|TRBJ2-4|-|-|13
CASYRIGGDIQYF
TGTGCCAGCTATCGAATCGGAGGGGACATTCAGTACTTC
>TRBV4-1|TRBJ1-5|-|-|13
CASSRGGGQPQHF
TGCGCCAGCAGCCGGGGTGGAGGCCAGCCCCAGCATTTT
>TRBV3-1/TRBV3-2|TRBJ2-2|-|-|15
CASSQRGGQTGELFF
TGTGCCAGCAGCCAAAGGGGGGGCCAAACCGGGGAGCTGTTTTTT
>TRBV24-1|TRBJ2-2|-|TRBD1|15
CATSEGALGTGELFF
TGTGCCACCAGCGAGGGGGCGCTGGGGACCGGGGAGCTGTTTTTT
>TRBV19|TRBJ1-2|-|-|16
CASNSIGLSPNYGYTF
TGTGCCAGTAACTCGATCGGACTATCTCCTAACTATGGCTACACCTTC
>TRBV3-1/TRBV3-2|TRBJ2-2|-|-|16
CASSQRGSFVTGELFF
TGTGCCAGCAGCCAAAGGGGTTCTTTTGTCACCGGGGAGCTGTTTTTT
>TRBV5-1|TRBJ1-1|-|TRBD1|16
CASSHIDRGSSAEAFF
TGCGCCAGCAGCCATATAGACAGGGGGAGTAGCGCTGAAGCTTTCTTT
>TRBV5-6|TRBJ2-5|-|-|16
CASSLWGGAVAETQYF
TGTGCCAGCAGCTTATGGGGGGGGGCAGTCGCCGAGACCCAGTACTTC
>TRBV29-1|TRBJ1-5|-|-|14
CSVEAGMSHQPQHF
TGCAGCGTTGAAGCCGGGATGAGCCATCAGCCCCAGCATTTT
>TRBV19|TRBJ1-6|-|-|15
CASTPVGTHNSPLHF
TGTGCCAGTACTCCGGTCGGGACTCATAATTCACCCCTCCACTTT
>TRBV7-3|TRBJ2-6|-|-|19
CASSPLSRGSISGANVLTF
TGTGCCAGCAGCCCACTTTCACGAGGGAGTATCTCTGGGGCCAACGTCCTGACTTTC
>TRBV5-1|TRBJ1-3|-|-|15
CASSLWTASGNTIYF
TGCGCCAGCAGCTTATGGACAGCCTCTGGAAACACCATATATTTT
>TRBV2|TRBJ2-4|-|-|15
CASSPEASGLNIQYF
TGTGCCAGCAGCCCCGAGGCCAGCGGGTTAAACATTCAGTACTTC
>TRBV24-1|TRBJ1-1|once|-|12
CATSAGRGEAFF
TGTGCCACCAGTGCAGGGAGGGGTGAAGCTTTCTTT
>TRBV7-8|TRBJ2-7|-|TRBD1|15
CASSPRDRRAYEQYF
TGTGCCAGCAGCCCCCGGGACAGACGAGCCTACGAGCAGTACTTC
>TRBV12-5|TRBJ1-5|-|TRBD1|15
CASGLGTGGGQPQHF
TGTGCTAGTGGTTTGGGCACAGGGGGCGGACAGCCCCAGCATTTT
>TRBV6-5|TRBJ1-1|-|TRBD1|15
CASSPRDRDSSEAFF
TGTGCCAGCAGTCCCCGGGACAGGGACTCGTCTGAAGCTTTCTTT
>TRBV11-2|TRBJ2-7|-|TRBD2|18
CASSLPPLTSGDSREQYF
TGTGCCAGCAGCCTACCCCCCCTGACTAGCGGGGACTCAAGGGAGCAGTACTTC
>TRBV5-4|TRBJ1-1|-|-|13
CASSLEGRSRAFF
TGTGCCAGCAGCCTGGAGGGGCGAAGCAGGGCTTTCTTT
>TRBV5-1|TRBJ2-1|-|TRBD2|17
CASSPGTSGPSYNEQFF
TGCGCCAGCAGCCCCGGGACTAGCGGTCCCTCCTACAATGAGCAGTTCTTC
>TRBV5-6|TRBJ2-7|-|TRBD2|16
CASSPGGAGTAYEQYF
TGTGCCAGCAGCCCGGGGGGGGCGGGGACCGCCTACGAGCAGTACTTC
>TRBV7-9|TRBJ1-1|-|-|14
CASSLEWEGTGAFF
TGTGCCAGCAGCTTAGAGTGGGAGGGTACAGGTGCTTTCTTT
>TRBV6-4|TRBJ2-2|once|-|14
CASSDGGGTGELFF
TGTGCCAGCAGTGACGGGGGCGGAACCGGGGAGCTGTTTTTT
>TRBV28|TRBJ2-7|-|TRBD1|14
CASSSGQGGLEQYF
TGTGCCAGCAGTTCCGGACAGGGGGGATTAGAGCAGTACTTC